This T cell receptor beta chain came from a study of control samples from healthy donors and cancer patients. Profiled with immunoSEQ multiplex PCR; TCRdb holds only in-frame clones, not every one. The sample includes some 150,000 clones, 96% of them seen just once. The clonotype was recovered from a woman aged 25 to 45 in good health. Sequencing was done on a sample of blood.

The CDR3 reads CASSAGEKLFF. In DNA form, the CDR3 reads TGTGCCAGCAGTGCCGGTGAAAAACTGTTTTTT. This sequence joins TRBV2 and TRBJ1-4; D remains ambiguous. The germline V gene encodes CDR1 SNHLY and CDR2 FYNNEI. This CDR3 has 11 residues. With 4 bases removed from V and 7 bases from J, the gap between germline ends came to 4 bases.